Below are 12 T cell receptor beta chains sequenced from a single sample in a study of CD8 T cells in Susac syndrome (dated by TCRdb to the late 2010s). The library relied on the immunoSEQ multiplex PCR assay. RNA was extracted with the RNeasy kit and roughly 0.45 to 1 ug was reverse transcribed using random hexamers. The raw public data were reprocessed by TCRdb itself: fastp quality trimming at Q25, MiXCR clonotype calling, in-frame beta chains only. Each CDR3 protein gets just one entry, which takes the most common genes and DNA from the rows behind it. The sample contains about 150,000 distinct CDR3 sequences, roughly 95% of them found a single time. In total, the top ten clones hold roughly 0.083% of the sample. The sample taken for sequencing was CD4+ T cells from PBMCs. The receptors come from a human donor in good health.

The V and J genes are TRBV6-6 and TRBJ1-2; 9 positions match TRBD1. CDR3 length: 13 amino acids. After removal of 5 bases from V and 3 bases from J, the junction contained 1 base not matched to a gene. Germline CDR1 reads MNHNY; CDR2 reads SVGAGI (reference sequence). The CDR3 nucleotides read TGTGCCAGCAGTCGACAGGGGGACTATGGCTACACCTTC. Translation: CASSRQGDYGYTF.

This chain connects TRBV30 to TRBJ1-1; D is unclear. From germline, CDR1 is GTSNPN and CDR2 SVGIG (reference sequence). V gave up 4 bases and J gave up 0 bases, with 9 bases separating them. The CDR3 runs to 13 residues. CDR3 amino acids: CAWITEMNTEAFF. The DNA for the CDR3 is TGTGCCTGGATTACGGAGATGAACACTGAAGCTTTCTTT.

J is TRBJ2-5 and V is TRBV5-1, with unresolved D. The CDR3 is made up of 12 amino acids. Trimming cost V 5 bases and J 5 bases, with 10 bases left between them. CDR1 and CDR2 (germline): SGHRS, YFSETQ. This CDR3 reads CASSRQLETQYF. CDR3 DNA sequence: TGCGCCAGCAGTAGGCAGTTGGAGACCCAGTACTTC. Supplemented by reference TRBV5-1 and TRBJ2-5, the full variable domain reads KAGVTQTPRYLIKTRGQQVTLSCSPISGHRSVSWYQQTPGQGLQFLFEYFSETQRNKGNFPGRFSGRQFSNSRSEMNVSTLELGDSALYLCASSRQLETQYFGPGTRLLVL.

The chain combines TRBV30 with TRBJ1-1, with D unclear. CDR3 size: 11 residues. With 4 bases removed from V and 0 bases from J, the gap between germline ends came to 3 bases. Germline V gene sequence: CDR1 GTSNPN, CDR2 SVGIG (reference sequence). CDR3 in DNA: TGTGCCTGGACTCTGAACACTGAAGCTTTCTTT. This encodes CAWTLNTEAFF.

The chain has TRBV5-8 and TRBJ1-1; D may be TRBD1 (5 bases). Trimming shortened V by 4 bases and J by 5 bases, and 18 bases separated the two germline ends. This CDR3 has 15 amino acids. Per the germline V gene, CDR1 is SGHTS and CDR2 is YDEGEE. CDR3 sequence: CASSRSIWGGTEAFF. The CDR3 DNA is TGTGCCAGCAGCCGAAGCATTTGGGGGGGAACTGAAGCTTTCTTT.

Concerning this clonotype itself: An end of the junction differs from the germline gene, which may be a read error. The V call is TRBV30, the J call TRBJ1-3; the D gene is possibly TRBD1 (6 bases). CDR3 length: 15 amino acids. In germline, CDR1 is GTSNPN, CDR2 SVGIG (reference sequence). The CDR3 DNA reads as TGTGACTGGAGTGTACAGGGTTTTTCTGGAAACACCATATATTTT. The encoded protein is CDWSVQGFSGNTIYF. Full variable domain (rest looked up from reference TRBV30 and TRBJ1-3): SQTIHQWPATLVQPVGSPLSLECTVEGTSNPNLYWYRQAAGRGLQLLFYSVGIGQISSEVPQNLSASRPQDRQFILSSKKLLLSDSGFYLCDWSVQGFSGNTIYFGEGSWLTVV.

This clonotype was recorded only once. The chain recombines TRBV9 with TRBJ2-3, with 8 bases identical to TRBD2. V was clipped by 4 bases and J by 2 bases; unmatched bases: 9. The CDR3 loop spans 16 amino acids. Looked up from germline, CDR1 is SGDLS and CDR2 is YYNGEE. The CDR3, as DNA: TGTGCCAGCAGCCCCACTAGCGGAGTCTTCACAGATACGCAGTATTTT. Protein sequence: CASSPTSGVFTDTQYF.

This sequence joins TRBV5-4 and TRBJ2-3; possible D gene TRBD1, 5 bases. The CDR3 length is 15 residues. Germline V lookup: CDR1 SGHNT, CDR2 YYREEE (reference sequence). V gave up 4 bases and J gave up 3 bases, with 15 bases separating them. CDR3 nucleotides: TGTGCCAGCAGCCTCGTCGGCAGGGTGACAGATACGCAGTATTTT. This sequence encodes CASSLVGRVTDTQYF.

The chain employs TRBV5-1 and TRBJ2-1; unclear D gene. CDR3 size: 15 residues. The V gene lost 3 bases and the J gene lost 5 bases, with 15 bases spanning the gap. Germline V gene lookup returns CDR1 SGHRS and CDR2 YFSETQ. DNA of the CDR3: TGCGCCAGCAGCTCGTCCGGACCTAGGGACAATGAGCAGTTCTTC. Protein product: CASSSSGPRDNEQFF.

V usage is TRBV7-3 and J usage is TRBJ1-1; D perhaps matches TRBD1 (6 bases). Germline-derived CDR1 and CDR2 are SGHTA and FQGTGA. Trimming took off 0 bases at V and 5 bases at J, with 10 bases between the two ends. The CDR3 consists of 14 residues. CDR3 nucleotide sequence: TGTGCCAGCAGCTTAACGGACAGACCGACTGAAGCTTTCTTT. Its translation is CASSLTDRPTEAFF.

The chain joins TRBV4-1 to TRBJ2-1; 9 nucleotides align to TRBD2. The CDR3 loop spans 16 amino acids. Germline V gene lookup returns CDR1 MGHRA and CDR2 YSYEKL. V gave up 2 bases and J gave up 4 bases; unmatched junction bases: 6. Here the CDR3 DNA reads TGCGCCAGCAGCCAATGGCGGGAGGGCCATTACAATGAGCAGTTCTTC. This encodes CASSQWREGHYNEQFF.

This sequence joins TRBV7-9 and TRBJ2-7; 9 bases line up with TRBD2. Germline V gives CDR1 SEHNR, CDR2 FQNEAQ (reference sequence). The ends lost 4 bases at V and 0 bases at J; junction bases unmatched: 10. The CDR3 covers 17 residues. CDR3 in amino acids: CASSSAVSSGTSYEQYF. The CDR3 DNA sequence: TGTGCCAGCAGCTCCGCGGTTTCTAGCGGGACCTCCTACGAGCAGTACTTC.